A single sample gave rise to the 12 T cell receptor beta chains below, sequenced in a study of blood T cells in healthy people across ages. The use of a sample-barcoded 5' primer and a J-beta primer mix characterized a second PCR of roughly 7 to 11 cycles. TCRdb reprocessed the 5' RACE reads with MiXCR, giving one entry per CDR3 protein. The repertoire holds roughly 1,100,000 distinct CDR3 sequences, with approximately 25% as singletons. The same data also contributed to another study, on T cells of mothers and their children.

Material for sequencing was blood. Every receptor here comes from a girl aged 2-10 years in good health.

This clonotype was counted a few times. The chain carries TRBV7-9 and TRBJ2-1, with D perhaps TRBD2 (6 bases). Germline loops: CDR1 SEHNR, CDR2 FQNEAQ (reference sequence). V was cut by 1 base and J by 5 bases, with 15 bases left in between. The CDR3 has 16 residues. The DNA of the CDR3 is TGTGCCAGCAGCTTAGTGGGTAGCGGAATAAACAATGAGCAGTTCTTC. Translation: CASSLVGSGINNEQFF.

A few counts support this clonotype. This chain joins TRBV29-1 and TRBJ2-1; TRBD2 agrees at 8 bases. Trimming took 4 bases from V and 2 from J; bases not matched to a gene: 4. This CDR3 has 14 residues. Germline V gene sequence: CDR1 SQVTM, CDR2 ANQGSEA. The CDR3 loop is CSVAGTRTYNEQFF. In DNA, the CDR3 is TGCAGCGTTGCCGGGACTAGAACCTACAATGAGCAGTTCTTC.

The chain recombines TRBV6-2 or TRBV6-3 with TRBJ2-7, with a weak D call TRBD1 (5 bases). Trimming removed 6 bases at V and 3 bases at J, with 12 bases between. The length of the CDR3 is 13 residues. Germline V CDR1 and CDR2: MNHEY, SVGEGT. This CDR3 reads CASRHDSHYEQYF. DNA of the CDR3: TGTGCCAGCAGACATGACAGTCACTACGAGCAGTACTTC.

As concerns this clonotype: An end of the junction does not agree with germline; a read error may underlie this. The CDR3: CASRESSGSSTGELFF. In DNA, the CDR3 is TGTGCCAGCAGAGAAAGTAGCGGGAGCAGCACCGGGGAGTTGTTTTTT. The chain employs TRBV28 and TRBJ2-2, with 9 bases fitting TRBD2. Germline assignment: CDR1 MDHEN and CDR2 SYDVKM. The CDR3 covers 16 residues.

This sequence joins TRBV5-1 and TRBJ2-4; 15 positions agree with TRBD2. Germline V gene lookup returns CDR1 SGHRS and CDR2 YFSETQ. The CDR3 is 19 residues long. The junction had 10 bases not matched to a gene; V was cut back by 4 bases and J by 2 bases. The CDR3 DNA follows: TGCGCCAGCAGCGAACTGGGACTAGCGGGGGGCCCCCCCAAAAACATTCAGTACTTC. Translated: CASSELGLAGGPPKNIQYF.

The chain recombines TRBV29-1 with TRBJ2-5; TRBD1 agrees at 8 bases. Per the germline V gene, CDR1 is SQVTM and CDR2 is ANQGSEA. This CDR3 has 14 residues. With V trimmed by 4 bases and J by 4 bases, 8 bases remained unmatched. This CDR3 reads CSVVTGQGGETQYF. CDR3 in DNA: TGCAGCGTTGTAACAGGACAGGGTGGAGAGACCCAGTACTTC.

This clonotype was seen a handful of times. The V gene is TRBV7-3, the J gene TRBJ2-6; D might be TRBD1 (5 bases). The CDR3 spans 16 residues. V gave up 0 bases and J gave up 2 bases, with 8 bases separating them. CDR1 is SGHTA and CDR2 is FQGTGA in the germline V gene. The CDR3 coding sequence is TGTGCCAGCAGCTTAACCCGACAGACTGGGGCCAACGTCCTGACTTTC. Residues: CASSLTRQTGANVLTF.

This clonotype appeared a few times. The CDR3 reads CASSLVYRGGHYGYTF. Written as DNA, the CDR3 is TGTGCCAGCAGCTTAGTGTACAGGGGGGGGCACTATGGCTACACCTTC. The rearrangement links TRBV7-2 to TRBJ1-2, with 8 positions matching TRBD1. The germline V gene encodes CDR1 SGHTA and CDR2 FQGNSA. V lost 1 base to trimming and J lost 3 bases; unmatched junction nucleotides: 7. The CDR3 extends over 16 amino acids.

The rearrangement joins TRBV3-1 to TRBJ2-7; 7 nucleotides match TRBD1. This CDR3 region has 13 residues. Germline CDR1 is LGHDT and CDR2 is YNNKEL (reference sequence). J was trimmed by 5 bases and V by 4 bases; bases with no gene match: 5. CDR3 amino acids: CASSRWDSNEQYF. The CDR3 DNA follows: TGTGCCAGCAGCCGCTGGGACAGCAACGAGCAGTACTTC.

This clonotype was recorded a few times. This rearrangement joins TRBV12-3 or TRBV12-4 to TRBJ2-5, with a tentative D call TRBD1 (5 bases). The J call is uncertain, as TRBJ2-7 better fits the DNA end. The CDR3 runs to 15 residues. The CDR3 DNA sequence: TGTGCCAGCAGTTTTGGACACAGTGCCTCCTACGAGCAGTACTTC. It specifies CASSFGHSASYEQYF.

The CDR3 DNA follows: TGTGCCAGCACCCCGGGGGCTAACCCTGGGGAGCAGTACTTC. This encodes CASTPGANPGEQYF. The chain joins TRBV5-6 to TRBJ2-7; either TRBD1 or TRBD2 may supply D (6 bases each). CDR1 SGHDT and CDR2 YYEEEE come from the germline V gene. The CDR3 totals 14 residues. V lost 6 bases and J lost 7, with 20 bases in between.

The gene calls are TRBV4-1 and TRBJ2-5; 8 bases map to TRBD1. The DNA matches TRBJ2-7 better at its end, which makes the J call doubtful. This CDR3 is 16 amino acids long. Looked up from germline, CDR1 is MGHRA and CDR2 is YSYEKL. The CDR3 region is CASSQAPGQEAYEQYF. In nucleotides, the CDR3 is TGCGCCAGCAGCCAAGCGCCGGGACAGGAGGCCTACGAGCAGTACTTC.